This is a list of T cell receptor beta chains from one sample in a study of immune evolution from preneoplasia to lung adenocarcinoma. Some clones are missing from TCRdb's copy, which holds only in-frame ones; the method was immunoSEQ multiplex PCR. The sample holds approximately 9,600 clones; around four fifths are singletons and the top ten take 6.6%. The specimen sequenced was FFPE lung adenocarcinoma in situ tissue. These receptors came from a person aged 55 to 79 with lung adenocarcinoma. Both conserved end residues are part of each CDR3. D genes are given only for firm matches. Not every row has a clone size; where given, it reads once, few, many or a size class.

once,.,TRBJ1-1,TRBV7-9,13,TGTGCCAGCACTTTTAATAGGGACACTGAAGCTTTCTTT,CASTFNRDTEAFF
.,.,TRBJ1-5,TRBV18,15,TGTGCCAGCTCACCAGCGGGGGCGAGCAATCAGCCCCAGCATTTT,CASSPAGASNQPQHF
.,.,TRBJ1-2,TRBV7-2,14,TGTGCCAGCAGCTTAGCGCTCTATAACTATGGCTACACCTTC,CASSLALYNYGYTF
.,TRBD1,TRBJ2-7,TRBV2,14,TGTGCCAGCAGTTATGACAGGGGGGCCTACGAGCAGTACTTC,CASSYDRGAYEQYF
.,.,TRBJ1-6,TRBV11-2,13,TGTGCCAGCAGCTTAGAGGTTCGGTCACCCCTCCACTTT,CASSLEVRSPLHF
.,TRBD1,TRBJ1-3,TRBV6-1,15,TGTGCCAGCCGTCCGGGACAGGGACCTTATAGCACCATATATTTT,CASRPGQGPYSTIYF
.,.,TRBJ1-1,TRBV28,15,TGTGCCAGCAGTTTACACTTGGCAGGAAGCACTGAAGCTTTCTTT,CASSLHLAGSTEAFF
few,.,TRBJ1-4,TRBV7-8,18,TGTGCCAGCAGCTTAGTGGGCAGGGGAATAGGTACTAATGAAAAACTGTTTTTT,CASSLVGRGIGTNEKLFF
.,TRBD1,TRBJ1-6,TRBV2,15,TGTGCCAGCAGTTACACCGGGACAGTAAGTTCACCCCTCCACTTT,CASSYTGTVSSPLHF
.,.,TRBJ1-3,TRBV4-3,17,TGCGCCAGCAGCCAATCCCGACAGTCTTACTCTGGAAACACCATATATTTT,CASSQSRQSYSGNTIYF
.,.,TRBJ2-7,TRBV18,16,TGTGCCAGCTCACCATACTCCGGGGCGAACTCCTACGAGCAGTACTTC,CASSPYSGANSYEQYF
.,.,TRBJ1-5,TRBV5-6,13,TGTGCCAGCAGCCGTCGGGCGGGTCAGCCCCAGCATTTT,CASSRRAGQPQHF
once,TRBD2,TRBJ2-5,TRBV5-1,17,TGCGCCAGCAGCTTCCTAGCGGGGAGCACTACCCAAGAGACCCAGTACTTC,CASSFLAGSTTQETQYF
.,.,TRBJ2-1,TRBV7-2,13,TGTGCCAGCAGCCGACTAGAGGTCGGTGAGCAGTTCTTC,CASSRLEVGEQFF
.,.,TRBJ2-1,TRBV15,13,TGTGCCACCAGCCCGGGTTTGGGCGATGAGCAGTTCTTC,CATSPGLGDEQFF
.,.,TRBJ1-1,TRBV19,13,TGTGCCAGTAGTATCCCGCCAGGTGCTCCAGCTTTCTTT,CASSIPPGAPAFF
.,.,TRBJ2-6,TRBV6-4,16,TGTGCCAGCAGTGACGGACCGAGCTCTGGGGCCAACGTCCTGACTTTC,CASSDGPSSGANVLTF
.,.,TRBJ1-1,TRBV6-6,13,TGTGCCAGCAGTTACGCAGACTCCACTGAAGCTTTCTTT,CASSYADSTEAFF
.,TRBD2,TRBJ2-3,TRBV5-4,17,TGTGCCAGCAGATACGGCCCACTAGCGGGGGGAGTAGGTACGCAGTATTTT,CASRYGPLAGGVGTQYF
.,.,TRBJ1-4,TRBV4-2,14,TGTGCCAGCAGCCAAGGCAGAGATAATGAAAAACTGTTTTTT,CASSQGRDNEKLFF
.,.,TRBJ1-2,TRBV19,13,TGTGCCAGTAGTATTGAACAGGGTAATGGCTACACCTTC,CASSIEQGNGYTF
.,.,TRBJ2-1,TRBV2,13,TGTGCCAGCAGAGCAGTTCAGGGCGGGGAGCAGTTCTTC,CASRAVQGGEQFF
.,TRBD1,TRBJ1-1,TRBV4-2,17,TGTGCCAGCAGCCAAGGACGGACAGGGATCGAGAACACTGAAGCTTTCTTT,CASSQGRTGIENTEAFF
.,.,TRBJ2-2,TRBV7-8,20,TGTGCCAGCAGCTTAGCGCTGATAATTTCCGGGGGCCGGAACACCGGGGAGCTGTTTTTT,CASSLALIISGGRNTGELFF
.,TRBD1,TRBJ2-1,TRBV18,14,TGTGCCAGCTCACCCGGGACAGATTACAATGAGCAGTTCTTC,CASSPGTDYNEQFF
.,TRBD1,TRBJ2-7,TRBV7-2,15,TGTGCCAGCAGCTTGGCGGGACAGGGGGACTACGAGCAGTACTTC,CASSLAGQGDYEQYF
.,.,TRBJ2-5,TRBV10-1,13,TGCGCCAGCAGTAGGGCAGGCCAAGAGACCCAGTACTTC,CASSRAGQETQYF
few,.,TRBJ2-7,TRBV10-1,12,TGCGCCAGCAGGGGACCCTCCAGCGAGCAGTACTTC,CASRGPSSEQYF
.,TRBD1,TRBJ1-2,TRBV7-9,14,TGTGCCAGCAGCTCTGGACAGGAGTACTATGGCTACACCTTC,CASSSGQEYYGYTF
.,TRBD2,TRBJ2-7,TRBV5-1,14,TGCGCCAGCAGCTTGAGAGTTAGCGGGGACGAGCAGTACTTC,CASSLRVSGDEQYF
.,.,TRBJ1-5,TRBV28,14,TGTGCCAGCAGTTTACAGGGACTGAATCAGCCCCAGCATTTT,CASSLQGLNQPQHF
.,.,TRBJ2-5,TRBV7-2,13,TGTGCCAGCAGCTCTGGGGCGGGGGAGACCCAGTACTTC,CASSSGAGETQYF
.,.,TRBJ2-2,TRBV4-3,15,TGCGCCAGCAGCCAAGTTGTCCGGGGCACCGGGGAGCTGTTTTTT,CASSQVVRGTGELFF
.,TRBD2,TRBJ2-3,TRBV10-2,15,TGCGCCAGCAGACTCGGACTAGCGGGGACAGATACGCAGTATTTT,CASRLGLAGTDTQYF
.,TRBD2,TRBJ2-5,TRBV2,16,TGTGCCAGCAGCTACCGAAACCTTGGGACTAGGGAGACCCAGTACTTC,CASSYRNLGTRETQYF
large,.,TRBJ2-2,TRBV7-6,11,TGTGCCAGCAGAGGGAGCGGGGAGCTGTTTTTT,CASRGSGELFF
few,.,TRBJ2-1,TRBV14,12,TGTGCCAGCAGCCGAATAGGGAATGAGCAGTTCTTC,CASSRIGNEQFF
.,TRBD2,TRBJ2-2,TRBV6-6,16,TGTGCCAGCAGCCGCATAGCGGGGGGTAACACCGGGGAGCTGTTTTTT,CASSRIAGGNTGELFF
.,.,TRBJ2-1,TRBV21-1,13,TGTGCCAGCATCCGGGACACCTACAATGAGCAGTTCTTC,CASIRDTYNEQFF
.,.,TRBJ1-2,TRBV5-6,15,TGTGCCAGCAGCTTGCGGGAGACTCTTGGGTATGGCTACACCTTC,CASSLRETLGYGYTF